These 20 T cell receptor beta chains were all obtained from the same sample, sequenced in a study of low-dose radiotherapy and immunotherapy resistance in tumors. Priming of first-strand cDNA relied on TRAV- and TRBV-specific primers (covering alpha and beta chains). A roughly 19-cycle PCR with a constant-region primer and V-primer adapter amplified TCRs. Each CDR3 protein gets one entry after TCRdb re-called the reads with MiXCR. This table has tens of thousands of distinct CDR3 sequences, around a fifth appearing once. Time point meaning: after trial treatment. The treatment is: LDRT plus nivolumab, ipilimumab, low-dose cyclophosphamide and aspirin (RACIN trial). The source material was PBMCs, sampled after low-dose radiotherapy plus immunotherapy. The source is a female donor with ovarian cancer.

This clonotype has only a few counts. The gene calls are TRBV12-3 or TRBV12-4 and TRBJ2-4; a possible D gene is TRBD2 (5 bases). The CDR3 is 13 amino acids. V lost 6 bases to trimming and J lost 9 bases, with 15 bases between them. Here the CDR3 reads CASSRSSFGIQYF. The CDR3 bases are TGTGCCAGCAGCCGATCTAGCTTTGGCATTCAGTACTTC.

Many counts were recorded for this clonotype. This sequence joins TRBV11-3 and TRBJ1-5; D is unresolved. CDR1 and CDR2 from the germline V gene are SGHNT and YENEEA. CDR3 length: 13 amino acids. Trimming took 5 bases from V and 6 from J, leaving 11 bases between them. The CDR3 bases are TGTGCCAGCAGCCGCGAGGGCGGTCAGCCCCAGCATTTT. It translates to CASSREGGQPQHF.

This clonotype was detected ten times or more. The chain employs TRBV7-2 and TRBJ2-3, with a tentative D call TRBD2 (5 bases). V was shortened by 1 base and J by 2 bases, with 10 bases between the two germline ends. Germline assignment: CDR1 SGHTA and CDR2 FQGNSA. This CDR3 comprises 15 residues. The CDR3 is CASSLDDYSTDTQYF. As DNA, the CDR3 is TGTGCCAGCAGCTTAGACGACTACTCCACAGATACGCAGTATTTT.

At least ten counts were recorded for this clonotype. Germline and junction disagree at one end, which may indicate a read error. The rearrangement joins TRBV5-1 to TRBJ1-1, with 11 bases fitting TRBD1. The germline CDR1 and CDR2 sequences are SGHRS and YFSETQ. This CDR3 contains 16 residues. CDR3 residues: CASSPPGTGGWTEAFF. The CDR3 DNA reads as TGTGCCAGCAGCCCCCCAGGGACAGGGGGGTGGACTGAAGCTTTCTTT.

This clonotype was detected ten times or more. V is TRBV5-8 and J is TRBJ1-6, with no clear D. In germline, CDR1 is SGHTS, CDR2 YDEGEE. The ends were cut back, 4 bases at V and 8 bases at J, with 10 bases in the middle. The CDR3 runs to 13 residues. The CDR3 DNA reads TGTGCCAGCAGCCCAGCTTCGGATTCACCCCTCCACTTT. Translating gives CASSPASDSPLHF.

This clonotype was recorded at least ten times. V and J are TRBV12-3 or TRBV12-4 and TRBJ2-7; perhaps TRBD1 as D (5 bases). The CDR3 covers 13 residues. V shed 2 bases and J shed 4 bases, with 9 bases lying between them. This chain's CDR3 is CASSLNRNYEQYF. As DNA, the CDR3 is TGTGCCAGCAGTTTAAACAGGAATTACGAGCAGTACTTC.

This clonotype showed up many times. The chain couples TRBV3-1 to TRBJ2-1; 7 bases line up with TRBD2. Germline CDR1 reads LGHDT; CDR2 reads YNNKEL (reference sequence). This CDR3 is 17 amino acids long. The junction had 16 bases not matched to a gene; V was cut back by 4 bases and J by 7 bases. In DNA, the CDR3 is TGTGCCAGCAGCCTCCTTCGACTAGCCTCAGGCCCAAATGAGCAGTTCTTC. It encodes CASSLLRLASGPNEQFF.

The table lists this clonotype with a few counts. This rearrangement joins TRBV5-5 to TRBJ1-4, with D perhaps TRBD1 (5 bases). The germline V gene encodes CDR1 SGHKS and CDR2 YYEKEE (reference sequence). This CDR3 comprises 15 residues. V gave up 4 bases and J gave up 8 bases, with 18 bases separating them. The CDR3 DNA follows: TGTGCCAGCAGCCAGCAATGGGGGAGCGGGGAAAAACTGTTTTTT. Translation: CASSQQWGSGEKLFF. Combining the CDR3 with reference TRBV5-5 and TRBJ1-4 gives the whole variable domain DAGVTQSPTHLIKTRGQQVTLRCSPISGHKSVSWYQQVLGQGPQFIFQYYEKEERGRGNFPDRFSARQFPNYSSELNVNALLLGDSALYLCASSQQWGSGEKLFFGSGTQLSVL.

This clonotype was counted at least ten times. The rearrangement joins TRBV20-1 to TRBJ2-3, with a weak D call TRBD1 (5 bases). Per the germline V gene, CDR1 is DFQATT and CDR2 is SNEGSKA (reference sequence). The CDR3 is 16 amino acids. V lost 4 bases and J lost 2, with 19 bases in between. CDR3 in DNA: TGCAGTGCTACCGATACTGACAGATTCCCCACAGATACGCAGTATTTT. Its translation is CSATDTDRFPTDTQYF.

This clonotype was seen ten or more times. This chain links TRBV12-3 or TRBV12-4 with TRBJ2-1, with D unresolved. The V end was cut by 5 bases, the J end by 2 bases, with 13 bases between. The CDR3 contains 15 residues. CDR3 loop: CASSLSAGPYNEQFF. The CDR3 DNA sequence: TGTGCCAGCAGTCTATCCGCCGGCCCCTACAATGAGCAGTTCTTC.

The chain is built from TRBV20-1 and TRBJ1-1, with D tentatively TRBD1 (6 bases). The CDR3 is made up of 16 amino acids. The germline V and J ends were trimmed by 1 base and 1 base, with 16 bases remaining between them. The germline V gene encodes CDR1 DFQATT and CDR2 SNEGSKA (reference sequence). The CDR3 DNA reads TGCAGTGCTAGAGCCGGGGGCGATGTGAGGAACACTGAAGCTTTCTTT. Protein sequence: CSARAGGDVRNTEAFF.

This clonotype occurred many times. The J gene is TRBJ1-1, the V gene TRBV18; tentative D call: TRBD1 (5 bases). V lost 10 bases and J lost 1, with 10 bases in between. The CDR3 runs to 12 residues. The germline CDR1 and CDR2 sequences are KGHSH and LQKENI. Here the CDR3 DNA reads TGTGCCACCCGACAGTCGAACACTGAAGCTTTCTTT. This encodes CATRQSNTEAFF.

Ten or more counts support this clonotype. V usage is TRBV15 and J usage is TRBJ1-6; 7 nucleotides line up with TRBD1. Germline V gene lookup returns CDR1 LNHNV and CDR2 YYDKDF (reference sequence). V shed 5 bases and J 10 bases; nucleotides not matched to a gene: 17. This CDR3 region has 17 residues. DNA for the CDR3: TGTGCCACCAGCGAGGAGTTCCAAGGGGGCAGCAACTCACCCCTCCACTTT. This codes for CATSEEFQGGSNSPLHF.

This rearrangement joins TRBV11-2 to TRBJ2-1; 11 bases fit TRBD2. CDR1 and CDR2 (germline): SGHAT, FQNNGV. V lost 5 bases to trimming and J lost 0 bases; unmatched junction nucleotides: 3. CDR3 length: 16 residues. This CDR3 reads CASSVAGGGSYNEQFF. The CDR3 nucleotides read TGTGCCAGCAGCGTAGCGGGAGGGGGCTCCTACAATGAGCAGTTCTTC. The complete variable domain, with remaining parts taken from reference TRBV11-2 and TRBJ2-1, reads EAGVAQSPRYKIIEKRQSVAFWCNPISGHATLYWYQQILGQGPKLLIQFQNNGVVDDSQLPKDRFSAERLKGVDSTLKIQPAKLEDSAVYLCASSVAGGGSYNEQFFGPGTRLTVL.

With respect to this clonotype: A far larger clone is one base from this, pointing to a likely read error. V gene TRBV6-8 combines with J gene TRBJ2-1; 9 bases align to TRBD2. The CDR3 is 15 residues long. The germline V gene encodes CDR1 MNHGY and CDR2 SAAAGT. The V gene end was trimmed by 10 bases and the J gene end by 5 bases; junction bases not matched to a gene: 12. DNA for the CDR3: TGTGCCATCAGCGAGACTAGCGGAGGACACAATGAGCAGTTCTTC. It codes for CAISETSGGHNEQFF.

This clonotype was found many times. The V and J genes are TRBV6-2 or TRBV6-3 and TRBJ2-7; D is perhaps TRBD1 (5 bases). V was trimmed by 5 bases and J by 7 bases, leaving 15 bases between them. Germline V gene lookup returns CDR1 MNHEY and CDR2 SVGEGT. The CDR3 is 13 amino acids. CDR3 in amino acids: CASSETGAWEQYF. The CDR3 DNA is TGTGCCAGCAGTGAAACAGGCGCTTGGGAGCAGTACTTC.

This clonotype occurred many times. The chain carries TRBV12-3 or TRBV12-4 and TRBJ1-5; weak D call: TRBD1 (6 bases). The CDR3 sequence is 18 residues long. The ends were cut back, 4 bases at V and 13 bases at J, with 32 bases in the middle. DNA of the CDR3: TGTGCCAGCAGTTCCTACCTTCGGGACAACTTCCCCGACTTTAGGCAGCATTTT. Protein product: CASSSYLRDNFPDFRQHF.

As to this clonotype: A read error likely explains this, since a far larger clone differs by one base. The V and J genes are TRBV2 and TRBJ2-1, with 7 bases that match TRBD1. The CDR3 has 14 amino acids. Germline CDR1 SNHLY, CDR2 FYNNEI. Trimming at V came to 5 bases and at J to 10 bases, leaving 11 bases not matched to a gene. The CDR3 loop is CASSTQGSSYEQFF. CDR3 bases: TGTGCCAGCAGTACACAGGGGAGCTCCTACGAGCAGTTCTTC.

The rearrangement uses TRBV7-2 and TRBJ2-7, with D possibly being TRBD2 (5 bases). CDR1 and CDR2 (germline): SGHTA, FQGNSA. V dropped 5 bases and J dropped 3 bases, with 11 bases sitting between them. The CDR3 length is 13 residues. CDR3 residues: CASSPRALYEQYF. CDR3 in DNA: TGTGCCAGCAGCCCGCGGGCCCTCTACGAGCAGTACTTC.

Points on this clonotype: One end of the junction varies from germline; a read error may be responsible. The CDR3 bases are TGTGCCAGCAGCTCTGGAGGGAGGAGGGACACCGGGGAGCTGTACTTC. This gives the protein CASSSGGRRDTGELYF. V gene TRBV5-4 combines with J gene TRBJ2-7; possibly TRBD1 or TRBD2 for D (6 bases each). Germline values: CDR1 SGHNT, CDR2 YYREEE (reference sequence). The CDR3 sequence is 16 residues long.